This is a list of T cell receptor beta chains from one sample in a study of radiation and T cells in renal cell carcinoma. Some clones are missing from TCRdb's copy, which holds only in-frame ones; the method was immunoSEQ multiplex PCR. This sample has roughly 150,000 clones, with 88% found just once. This material consisted of blood, taken from a patient whose treatment included radiotherapy and nephrectomy. These receptors came from a woman in her sixties or seventies with renal cell carcinoma. Each CDR3 is given without its conserved first and last residue.

V gene	J gene	CDR3 protein
TRBV19	TRBJ1-1	ASSTRARDTEAF
TRBV5-1	TRBJ1-2	ASSLGGDSFNYGYT
TRBV11-3	TRBJ2-2	ASSLDRSRLTGELF
TRBV9	TRBJ1-1	ASSPRATTEAF
TRBV18	TRBJ1-3	ASSPLGQGLISGNTIY
TRBV5-6	TRBJ2-3	ASSLNNGFTDTQY
TRBV18	TRBJ1-2	ASSLSRAEDYGYT
TRBV7-2	TRBJ2-3	ASSPDSTTDTQY
TRBV9	TRBJ2-4	ASSVGGDLGIAKNIQY
TRBV15	TRBJ1-2	ATSSGPQRHGYT
TRBV29-1	TRBJ2-1	SCNPGGGSYNEQF
TRBV19	TRBJ1-5	ASSIGQTNQPQH
TRBV5-1	TRBJ1-1	ASSLGDHNTEAF
TRBV5-1	TRBJ2-3	ASSLQGRPDTQY
TRBV18	TRBJ1-5	ASSRGNDQPQH
TRBV7-6	TRBJ2-6	ASSLAYGDPSSGANVLT
TRBV7-2	TRBJ2-1	ASSLAWGEQF
TRBV7-6	TRBJ1-2	ASSPGGWNYGYT
TRBV30	TRBJ2-1	AWFSTSGGEQF
TRBV5-1	TRBJ2-2	ASRAWTSNTGELF
TRBV5-1	TRBJ1-4	ASSLLGSNEKLF
TRBV19	TRBJ1-1	ASSRGDHTEAF
TRBV18	TRBJ1-1	ASSPGGGVNTEAF
TRBV19	TRBJ2-1	ASRGLAGGPEQF
TRBV14	TRBJ1-2	ASSHKTTGGYT
TRBV7-2	TRBJ2-1	ASSFLGNNEQF
TRBV2	TRBJ2-7	ASTVTYEQY
TRBV15	TRBJ1-4	ATSRDLGEKLF
TRBV6-5	TRBJ1-5	ASSRDSNQPQH
TRBV10-3	TRBJ2-5	AISDGGSETQY
TRBV9	TRBJ2-3	ASSVPSTDTQY
TRBV10-3	TRBJ2-6	AISEVSPGANVLT
TRBV7-8	TRBJ1-3	ASSPFLRGGSGNTIY
TRBV6-1	TRBJ1-5	ATKETGNQPQH
TRBV27	TRBJ1-4	ASSLAGAPEKLF
TRBV4-3	TRBJ1-3	ASSQESGNTIY
TRBV19	TRBJ1-2	ASSTRVTGGYT
TRBV18	TRBJ1-4	ASSPPLQLTNEKLF
TRBV14	TRBJ2-3	ASSQGVTQY
TRBV28	TRBJ2-5	ASSSRQGVSETQY